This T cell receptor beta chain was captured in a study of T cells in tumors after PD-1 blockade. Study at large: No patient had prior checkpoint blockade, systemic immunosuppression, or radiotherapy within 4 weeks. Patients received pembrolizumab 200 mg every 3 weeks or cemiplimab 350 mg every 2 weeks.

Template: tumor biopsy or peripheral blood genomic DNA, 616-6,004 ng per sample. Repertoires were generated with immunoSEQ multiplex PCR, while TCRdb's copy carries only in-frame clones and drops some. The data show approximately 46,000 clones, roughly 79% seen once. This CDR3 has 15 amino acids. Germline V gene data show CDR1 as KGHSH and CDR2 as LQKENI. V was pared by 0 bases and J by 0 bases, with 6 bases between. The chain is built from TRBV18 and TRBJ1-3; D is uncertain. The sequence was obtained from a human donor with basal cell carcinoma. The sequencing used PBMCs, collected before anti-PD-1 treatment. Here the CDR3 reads CASSPPWSSGNTIYF. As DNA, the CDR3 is TGTGCCAGCTCACCACCGTGGTCCTCTGGAAACACCATATATTTT.